The 7 T cell receptor beta chains in this list originate from one sample, sequenced in a study of blood T cell repertoires in COVID-19 (dated by TCRdb to between 2020 and 2021). Library generation was performed with the immunoSEQ multiplex PCR assay. TCRdb carries this immuneACCESS record with in-frame sequences only. Its versions omit some clonotypes, under half of them owing to an unresolved V gene in the studies checked, with the rest unexplained. For this sample the table gives around 250,000 clones, of which around 83% were detected only once. The ten most abundant clones make up about 2% of the sample. The sequenced sample was peripheral blood. Every receptor here comes from a man aged 30 to 45 who had recovered from COVID-19.

This CDR3 is CASSVTGGLSGNTIYF. For the CDR3, the DNA is TGTGCCAGTAGTGTGACAGGGGGCCTTTCTGGAAACACCATATATTTT. The rearrangement joins TRBV19 to TRBJ1-3; 10 positions agree with TRBD1. Germline CDR1 reads LNHDA; CDR2 reads SQIVND (reference sequence). The V and J ends lost 5 bases and 1 base, in that order; junction bases with no gene match: 5. This CDR3 is 16 amino acids long.

The V and J genes are TRBV19 and TRBJ2-3; TRBD1 agrees at 7 bases. V lost 10 bases to trimming and J lost 4 bases; unmatched junction nucleotides: 11. The CDR3 is 14 amino acids. Germline V gene data show CDR1 as LNHDA and CDR2 as SQIVND (reference sequence). CDR3: CATTDRLGADTQYF. The CDR3 bases are TGTGCCACTACGGACAGGTTGGGCGCAGATACGCAGTATTTT.

This chain connects TRBV6-5 to TRBJ1-1; 8 bases align to TRBD1. Germline values: CDR1 MNHEY, CDR2 SVGAGI. This CDR3 comprises 15 residues. The V gene end was trimmed by 4 bases and the J gene end by 1 base; junction bases not matched to a gene: 5. In DNA form, the CDR3 reads TGTGCCAGCAGTTCGGGGACAGGAGGGAACACTGAAGCTTTCTTT. Amino acid sequence: CASSSGTGGNTEAFF.

This chain connects TRBV29-1 to TRBJ2-5, with D maybe TRBD2 (6 bases). From germline, CDR1 is SQVTM and CDR2 ANQGSEA. The CDR3 covers 12 residues. V was trimmed by 7 bases and J by 4 bases, leaving 13 bases between them. CDR3 nucleotide sequence: TGCAGCGCCCATCGGGAGATAGAGACCCAGTACTTC. Its translation is CSAHREIETQYF.

The rearrangement joins TRBV11-1 to TRBJ2-2; D might be TRBD2 (6 bases). This CDR3 is 13 amino acids long. Germline CDR1 is SGHAT and CDR2 is FQDESV (reference sequence). V was cut by 5 bases and J by 6 bases, with 10 bases left in between. The CDR3 sequence: CASSPTGAGELFF. The CDR3 region has the DNA TGTGCCAGCAGCCCTACGGGGGCCGGGGAGCTGTTTTTT.

The chain is built from TRBV19 and TRBJ2-5; 9 bases align to TRBD1. Unmatched junction bases numbered 6, after V lost 5 bases and J lost 8 bases. The CDR3 extends over 13 amino acids. The germline V gene encodes CDR1 LNHDA and CDR2 SQIVND (reference sequence). This CDR3 is CASSGTGTFTQYF. DNA of the CDR3: TGTGCCAGTAGTGGGACAGGGACCTTTACCCAGTACTTC.

The chain recombines TRBV19 with TRBJ2-6; D gene ambiguous. The CDR3 spans 15 residues. Germline V gene data show CDR1 as LNHDA and CDR2 as SQIVND (reference sequence). V was pared by 7 bases and J by 0 bases, with 10 bases between. CDR3 DNA: TGTGCCAGTACCTCTTCGGGCTCTGGGGCCAACGTCCTGACTTTC. The encoded protein is CASTSSGSGANVLTF. Variable domain in full (rest from reference TRBV19 and TRBJ2-6): DGGITQSPKYLFRKEGQNVTLSCEQNLNHDAMYWYRQDPGQGLRLIYYSQIVNDFQKGDIAEGYSVSREKKESFPLTVTSAQKNPTAFYLCASTSSGSGANVLTFGAGSRLTVL.